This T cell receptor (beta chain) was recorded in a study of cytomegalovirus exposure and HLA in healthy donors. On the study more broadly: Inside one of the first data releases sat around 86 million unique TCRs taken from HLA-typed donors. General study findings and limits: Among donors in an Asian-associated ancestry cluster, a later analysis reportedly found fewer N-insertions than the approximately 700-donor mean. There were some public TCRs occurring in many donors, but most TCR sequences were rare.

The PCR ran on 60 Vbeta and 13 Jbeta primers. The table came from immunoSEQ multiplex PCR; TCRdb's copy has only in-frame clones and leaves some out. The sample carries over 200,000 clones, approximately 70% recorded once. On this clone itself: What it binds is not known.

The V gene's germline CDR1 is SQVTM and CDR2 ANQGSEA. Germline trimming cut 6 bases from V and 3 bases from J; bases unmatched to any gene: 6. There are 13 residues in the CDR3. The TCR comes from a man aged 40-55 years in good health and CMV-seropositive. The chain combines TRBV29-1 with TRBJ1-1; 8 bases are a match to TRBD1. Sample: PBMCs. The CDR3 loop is CSVRPTGDTEAFF. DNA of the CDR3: TGCAGCGTGAGGCCGACAGGGGACACTGAAGCTTTCTTT.